These T cell receptor beta chains were read from a single sample in a study of cytomegalovirus exposure and HLA in healthy donors. Sequencing used immunoSEQ multiplex PCR; TCRdb keeps in-frame clones, though not all of them. Among some 160,000 clones listed, around 80% were seen once. Source material: PBMCs. The receptors derive from a woman aged 40 to 50 in good health and CMV-seronegative. Both conserved end residues are part of each CDR3. D genes are given only for firm matches. Clone size is given for some rows only: seen once, a few or many times, or a class if the clone is expanded.

>TRBJ1-5|.|TRBV10-3|.
TGTGCCATCAGGGAGGAGGGGGAGGGTCAGCCCCAGCATTTT
CAIREEGEGQPQHF
>TRBJ2-3|.|TRBV10-3|.
TGTGCCATCTCTCACACAGGGTCCGACACAGATACGCAGTATTTT
CAISHTGSDTDTQYF
>TRBJ1-2|.|TRBV19|TRBD1
TGTGCCAGTAGACCAGGGACAGGGAGCCATGGCTACACCTTC
CASRPGTGSHGYTF
>TRBJ1-1|few|TRBV2|.
TGTGCCAGCAAGGACACCCTGAACACTGAAGCTTTCTTT
CASKDTLNTEAFF
>TRBJ2-1|.|TRBV13|.
TGTGCCAGCAGCTTAGGTCCGGCTAGCGATTCCGATGAGCAGTTCTTC
CASSLGPASDSDEQFF
>TRBJ2-6|.|TRBV27|.
TGTGCCAGCAGCGCAAAACAGGGATACTCTGGGGCCAACGTCCTGACTTTC
CASSAKQGYSGANVLTF
>TRBJ2-1|.|TRBV28|.
TGTGCCAGCAGTTACCAGGGGTCTGAGCAGTTCTTC
CASSYQGSEQFF
>TRBJ1-4|.|TRBV13|TRBD1
TGTGCCAGCAGCTTATCGGGACAGGGGAGTGAAAAACTGTTTTTT
CASSLSGQGSEKLFF
>TRBJ2-7|.|TRBV7-2|.
TGTGCCAGCAGCCTAGTTTGGGGCCAGTCCTACGAGCAGTACTTC
CASSLVWGQSYEQYF
>TRBJ2-1|.|TRBV30|.
TGTGCCTGGAGTGTAAGGTCAGGGCGAAACAATGAGCAGTTCTTC
CAWSVRSGRNNEQFF
>TRBJ2-7|few|TRBV5-4|TRBD1
TGTGCCAGCAGCCGGGCAACAGGGGGCTATCACGAGCAGTACTTC
CASSRATGGYHEQYF
>TRBJ2-2|.|TRBV29-1|.
TGCAGCGTACAGGAGGCGGGGCCGGCCACCGGGGAGCTGTTTTTT
CSVQEAGPATGELFF
>TRBJ2-7|.|TRBV5-4|TRBD1
TGTGCCAGCAGCTTGCCCCACCTTGTGGGGACAGGGAACGACGAGCAGTACTTC
CASSLPHLVGTGNDEQYF
>TRBJ2-7|.|TRBV7-9|.
TGTGCCAGCACCCTCCAAGCGGTCTCCTACGAGCAGTACTTC
CASTLQAVSYEQYF
>TRBJ1-1|few|TRBV6-5|TRBD1
TGTGCCAGCCGAATCGGACAGGGATTCAGGACTGAAGCTTTCTTT
CASRIGQGFRTEAFF
>TRBJ1-5|.|TRBV19|.
TGTGCCAGTAGTATGCCCTCGGCAGGGGCCGGGCAGCCCCAGCATTTT
CASSMPSAGAGQPQHF
>TRBJ1-4|.|TRBV19|.
TGTGCCAGTAGTATGGAGGGAACTCCCCTATCTAATGAAAAACTGTTTTTT
CASSMEGTPLSNEKLFF
>TRBJ1-2|.|TRBV19|TRBD1
TGTGCCAGTAGTATTGGGACAGGGGTATATGGCTACACCTTC
CASSIGTGVYGYTF
>TRBJ1-2|.|TRBV7-8|.
TGTGCCAGCAGCTTAGCCGGGACTCTTAACTATGGCTACACCTTC
CASSLAGTLNYGYTF
>TRBJ1-1|.|TRBV11-2|.
TGTGCCAGCAGCTTAGGGGCAGTAATGAACACTGAAGCTTTCTTT
CASSLGAVMNTEAFF
>TRBJ1-1|.|TRBV5-4|.
TGTGCCAGCAGCTTGGTTAGGGGTTCCATGAACACTGAAGCTTTCTTT
CASSLVRGSMNTEAFF
>TRBJ1-1|.|TRBV7-9|.
TGTGCCAGCAGCTTAGCAGGGAGCGGGTCTGAAGCTTTCTTT
CASSLAGSGSEAFF
>TRBJ1-5|.|TRBV6-6|TRBD1
TGTGCCAGCAGTTCCGACAGGGTGACTCAGCCCCAGCATTTT
CASSSDRVTQPQHF
>TRBJ1-3|.|TRBV19|.
TGTGCCAGTAGAGCAGGCGGGCAACGGAACACCATATATTTT
CASRAGGQRNTIYF
>TRBJ2-5|.|TRBV6-6|TRBD1
TGTGCCAGCAGTCCCCAGACCGGGACAGACGTAGGGACCCAGTACTTC
CASSPQTGTDVGTQYF
>TRBJ2-5|.|TRBV10-3|.
TGTGCCATCAGTGTTGCGGGTGAGACCCAGTACTTC
CAISVAGETQYF
>TRBJ1-4|.|TRBV2|.
TGTGCCAGCAGTGATGGAGGGGCAGGCGAAAAACTGTTTTTT
CASSDGGAGEKLFF
>TRBJ1-2|.|TRBV5-6|.
TGTGCCAGCAGCTTGGGCAGGGTTTCCTATGGCTACACCTTC
CASSLGRVSYGYTF
>TRBJ2-1|.|TRBV28|TRBD2
TGTGCCAGCAGTTTAAGGGGAATAGCGGGAGGCTCCTACAATGAGCAGTTCTTC
CASSLRGIAGGSYNEQFF
>TRBJ2-7|few|TRBV27|.
TGTGCCAGCAGTTTGGCCTCCCCCGCCGTTGAGCAGTACTTC
CASSLASPAVEQYF
>TRBJ2-1|.|TRBV19|TRBD2
TGTGCCAGTAACCCGACTAGCGGGGCGTACAATGAGCAGTTCTTC
CASNPTSGAYNEQFF
>TRBJ1-1|.|TRBV5-5|.
TGTGCCAGCAGCTTGAGGGTGAGCGGTATTGGGGAAACTGAAGCTTTCTTT
CASSLRVSGIGETEAFF
>TRBJ2-5|.|TRBV2|TRBD2
TGTGCCACCGCTAGCGGGCAAGAGACCCAGTACTTC
CATASGQETQYF
>TRBJ1-5|.|TRBV10-1|.
TGCGCCAGCAGTGAGCTGGGGCGAGATTCTAATCAGCCCCAGCATTTT
CASSELGRDSNQPQHF
>TRBJ2-4|few|TRBV5-6|.
TGTGCCAGCAGCGTACTACAGGGCGGGAGAAACATTCAGTACTTC
CASSVLQGGRNIQYF
>TRBJ1-6|few|TRBV5-6|TRBD1
TGTGCCAGCAGCCCTTTTATGGACAGGGGTTCACCCCTCCACTTT
CASSPFMDRGSPLHF
>TRBJ2-1|once|TRBV5-1|.
TGCGCCAGCGGGGCGGCGGGGGCCCTGTACAATGAGCAGTTCTTC
CASGAAGALYNEQFF
>TRBJ1-5|.|TRBV5-1|.
TGCGCCAGCAGCGCAGACCAGGGGAGAGATCAGCCCCAGCATTTT
CASSADQGRDQPQHF
>TRBJ2-1|.|TRBV6-5|TRBD2
TGTGCCAGCAGTTACTCTCGACTAGCGGGTAATGAGCAGTTCTTC
CASSYSRLAGNEQFF
>TRBJ2-2|.|TRBV19|TRBD1
TGTGCCAGTAGTAGCAGGGGGTTGCCGTCCGGGGAGCTGTTTTTT
CASSSRGLPSGELFF
>TRBJ2-7|.|TRBV30|.
TGTGCCTGGAGTGGGGGGGACCTCTTGGGCGAGCAGTACTTC
CAWSGGDLLGEQYF
>TRBJ1-2|.|TRBV7-6|TRBD1
TGTGCCAGCAGCTTGGGACAGGGTGGTGGCTACACCTTC
CASSLGQGGGYTF
>TRBJ2-1|.|TRBV10-3|TRBD2
TGTGCCATCAGCACCTCTTGGCGGGGGGACTACAATGAGCAGTTCTTC
CAISTSWRGDYNEQFF
>TRBJ2-1|once|TRBV7-2|.
TGTGCCAGCAGCTTTACTCCAGGGGTCGATGAGCAGTTCTTC
CASSFTPGVDEQFF
>TRBJ1-6|.|TRBV10-3|.
TGTGCGATGCGGGCGGAGAATTCACCCCTCCACTTT
CAMRAENSPLHF
>TRBJ2-7|.|TRBV7-8|TRBD1
TGTGCCAGCAGCGGCGGACAGGGCTACGAGCAGTACTTC
CASSGGQGYEQYF
>TRBJ2-7|.|TRBV6-5|TRBD2
TGTGCCAGCAGTTTTAGCGGGCAGGGCTCCTACGAGCAGTACTTC
CASSFSGQGSYEQYF
>TRBJ1-2|few|TRBV6-1|.
TGTGCCAGCATTTATATTCCTACCTATGGCTACACCTTC
CASIYIPTYGYTF
>TRBJ1-2|.|TRBV7-8|.
TGTGCCAGCAGCTTTGGCGGAGTAAGCGGCTACACCTTC
CASSFGGVSGYTF
>TRBJ2-5|.|TRBV7-2|TRBD1
TGTGCCAGCAGCTTAGTCCCGGACAGGGGGGAGACCCAGTACTTC
CASSLVPDRGETQYF
>TRBJ2-7|once|TRBV10-3|TRBD2
TGTGCCTCCCTTCGACTAGCGGGAGATAGTATGGAGCAGTACTTC
CASLRLAGDSMEQYF
>TRBJ2-1|.|TRBV11-1|TRBD1
TGTGCCAGCAAACAGGGGGCAGGCAATGAGCAGTTCTTC
CASKQGAGNEQFF